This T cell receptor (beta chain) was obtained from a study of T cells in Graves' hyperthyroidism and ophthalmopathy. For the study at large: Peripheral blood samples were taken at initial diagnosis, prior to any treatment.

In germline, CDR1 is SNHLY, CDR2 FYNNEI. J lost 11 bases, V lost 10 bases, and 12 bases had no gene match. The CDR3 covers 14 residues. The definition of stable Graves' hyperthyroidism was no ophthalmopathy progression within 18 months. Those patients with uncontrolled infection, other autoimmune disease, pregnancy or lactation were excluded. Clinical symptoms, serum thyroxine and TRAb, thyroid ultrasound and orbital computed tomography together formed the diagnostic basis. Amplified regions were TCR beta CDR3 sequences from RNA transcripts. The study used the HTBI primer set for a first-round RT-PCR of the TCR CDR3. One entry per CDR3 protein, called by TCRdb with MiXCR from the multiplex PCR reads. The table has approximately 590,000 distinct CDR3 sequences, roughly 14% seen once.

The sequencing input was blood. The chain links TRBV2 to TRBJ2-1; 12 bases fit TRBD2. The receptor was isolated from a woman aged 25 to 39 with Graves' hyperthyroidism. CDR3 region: CAISGLAGGNKQFF. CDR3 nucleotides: TGTGCCATCTCGGGACTAGCGGGCGGAAATAAGCAGTTCTTC. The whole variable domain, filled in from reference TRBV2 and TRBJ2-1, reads EPEVTQTPSHQVTQMGQEVILRCVPISNHLYFYWYRQILGQKVEFLVSFYNNEISEKSEIFDDQFSVERPDGSNFTLKIRSTKLEDSAMYFCAISGLAGGNKQFFGPGTRLTVL.